This T cell receptor (beta chain) was captured by sequencing in a study of blood T cells in healthy people across ages. Sample-barcoded 5' priming and a J-beta primer mix drove a second PCR of 7 to 11 cycles. Using its own MiXCR run on the 5' RACE reads, TCRdb lists one record per CDR3 protein. The table shows 650,000 to 1,000,000 distinct CDR3 sequences, with around half occurring only once. Donors ranged from about 6 to 90 years old and were healthy Caucasians in Russia. Total RNA, at least 5 micrograms per sample, came from PBMCs. Study-wide findings and caveats: A roughly linear age-dependent decrease characterized TCR beta diversity per million T cells. More naive CD4+ cells and higher diversity marked long-lived donors relative to aged donors.

The V gene end was trimmed by 5 bases and the J gene end by 4 bases; junction bases not matched to a gene: 9. Per the germline V gene, CDR1 is SGHDN and CDR2 is FVKESK. This CDR3 contains 15 residues. As concerns this clonotype: The antigen is unknown.

Sequencing was carried out using blood. The source is a man at least 80 years old in good health. The rearrangement uses TRBV14 and TRBJ2-5; 8 bases align to TRBD1. The CDR3 is CASSDKDRGGETQYF. The CDR3, as DNA: TGTGCCAGCAGCGACAAAGACAGGGGTGGAGAGACCCAGTACTTC.